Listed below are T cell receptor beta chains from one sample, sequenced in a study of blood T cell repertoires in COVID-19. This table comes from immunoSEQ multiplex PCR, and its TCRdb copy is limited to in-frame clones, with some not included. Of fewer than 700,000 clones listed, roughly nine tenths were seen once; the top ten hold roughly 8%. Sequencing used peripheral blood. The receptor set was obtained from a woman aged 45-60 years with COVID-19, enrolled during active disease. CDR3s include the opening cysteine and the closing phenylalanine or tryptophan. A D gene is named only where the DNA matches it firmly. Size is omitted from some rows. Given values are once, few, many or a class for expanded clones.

CDR3 DNA: TGTGCCAGCAGTCCTGAAGGGGCTGGCTACACCTTC; CDR3 protein: CASSPEGAGYTF; J gene: TRBJ1-2; clone size: .; V gene: TRBV12-3/TRBV12-4; D gene: .
CDR3 DNA: TGTGCCAGCAGGTCCCCCCAGGCAGCTGAAGCTTTCTTT; CDR3 protein: CASRSPQAAEAFF; J gene: TRBJ1-1; clone size: .; V gene: TRBV27; D gene: .
CDR3 DNA: TGTGCCTGGACCCCACAGGGGGCAGATTCACCCCTCCACTTT; CDR3 protein: CAWTPQGADSPLHF; J gene: TRBJ1-6; clone size: .; V gene: TRBV30; D gene: TRBD1
CDR3 DNA: TGTGCCAGTAGTATAGGAGGGGGGGTCCCCGAAGCTTTCTTT; CDR3 protein: CASSIGGGVPEAFF; J gene: TRBJ1-1; clone size: .; V gene: TRBV19; D gene: .
CDR3 DNA: TGTGCCAGCAGCACCCAGACAGGGTTTCGCACTGAAGCTTTCTTT; CDR3 protein: CASSTQTGFRTEAFF; J gene: TRBJ1-1; clone size: .; V gene: TRBV5-6; D gene: TRBD1
CDR3 DNA: TGCGCCAGCAGCCAAGCCCGTGGACAGCGGCCAAACTATGGCTACACCTTC; CDR3 protein: CASSQARGQRPNYGYTF; J gene: TRBJ1-2; clone size: .; V gene: TRBV4-1; D gene: .
CDR3 DNA: TGTGCCTGGAGTGCGGACAGCAGCTCACCCCTCCACTTT; CDR3 protein: CAWSADSSSPLHF; J gene: TRBJ1-6; clone size: once; V gene: TRBV30; D gene: .
CDR3 DNA: TGTGCCAGTAAGCCCATGGGACTCCTGGGGGAGCTGTTTTTT; CDR3 protein: CASKPMGLLGELFF; J gene: TRBJ2-2; clone size: .; V gene: TRBV19; D gene: .
CDR3 DNA: TGTGCCAGCAGCGTAGGCGGACAGGGGGGGGAAAAACTGTTTTTT; CDR3 protein: CASSVGGQGGEKLFF; J gene: TRBJ1-4; clone size: .; V gene: TRBV9; D gene: TRBD1
CDR3 DNA: TGTGCCAGCAGATTCGGGACAGGGCACTACGAGCAGTACTTC; CDR3 protein: CASRFGTGHYEQYF; J gene: TRBJ2-7; clone size: .; V gene: TRBV7-2; D gene: TRBD1
CDR3 DNA: TGTGCCAGCAGTTTAACCGGGACTACGCTTGGGGAGCTGTTTTTT; CDR3 protein: CASSLTGTTLGELFF; J gene: TRBJ2-2; clone size: .; V gene: TRBV6-5; D gene: TRBD2
CDR3 DNA: TGTGCCAGTAGTCCCCGGGACAGTCCCTACGAGCAGTACTTC; CDR3 protein: CASSPRDSPYEQYF; J gene: TRBJ2-7; clone size: .; V gene: TRBV19; D gene: TRBD1
CDR3 DNA: TGCGCCAGCAGCTGGGACGGGGGTTCCCCCGGGTACAATGAGCAGTTCTTC; CDR3 protein: CASSWDGGSPGYNEQFF; J gene: TRBJ2-1; clone size: .; V gene: TRBV5-1; D gene: .
CDR3 DNA: TGTGCCAGCAGCCTTGCCTCCCAGGGGCCCCAGCATTTT; CDR3 protein: CASSLASQGPQHF; J gene: TRBJ1-5; clone size: few; V gene: TRBV14; D gene: .
CDR3 DNA: TGTGCCAGCAGCTTCGCAGATTTGATTGGCTACACCTTC; CDR3 protein: CASSFADLIGYTF; J gene: TRBJ1-2; clone size: .; V gene: TRBV7-3; D gene: .
CDR3 DNA: TGTGCCAGCAGCTTAGATAGGGGACAGACGTACACCTTC; CDR3 protein: CASSLDRGQTYTF; J gene: TRBJ1-2; clone size: .; V gene: TRBV11-2; D gene: TRBD1
CDR3 DNA: TGTGCCAGCGGGGACAGGGGACAGCCCCAGCATTTT; CDR3 protein: CASGDRGQPQHF; J gene: TRBJ1-5; clone size: .; V gene: TRBV12-3/TRBV12-4; D gene: TRBD1
CDR3 DNA: TGTGCCAGCAGCTCGCAAGTCGGGGGGGCCTCCTACGAGCAGTACTTC; CDR3 protein: CASSSQVGGASYEQYF; J gene: TRBJ2-7; clone size: once; V gene: TRBV7-9; D gene: TRBD2
CDR3 DNA: TGTGCCATCAGTGTGTCGGGAGCTGGAAACACCATATATTTT; CDR3 protein: CAISVSGAGNTIYF; J gene: TRBJ1-3; clone size: .; V gene: TRBV10-3; D gene: .
CDR3 DNA: TGTGCCTGGAGTGGGGCGGGGCTCTCGGATACGCAGTATTTT; CDR3 protein: CAWSGAGLSDTQYF; J gene: TRBJ2-3; clone size: .; V gene: TRBV30; D gene: .
CDR3 DNA: TGTGCCAGCAGCCAGTCGCGGGGACAGGAAGAATTC; CDR3 protein: CASSQSRGQEEF; J gene: TRBJ2-7; clone size: .; V gene: TRBV3-1/TRBV3-2; D gene: TRBD1
CDR3 DNA: TGTGCCAGCAGCCCCAGGGGGGAGAATCAGCCCCAGCATTTT; CDR3 protein: CASSPRGENQPQHF; J gene: TRBJ1-5; clone size: .; V gene: TRBV6-5; D gene: TRBD1
CDR3 DNA: TGTGCCAGCACACTTCATGACAGTCGCACTGAAGCTTTCTTT; CDR3 protein: CASTLHDSRTEAFF; J gene: TRBJ1-1; clone size: .; V gene: TRBV6-5; D gene: .
CDR3 DNA: TGCAGCGTGACCGGGTCCATGGCCGGAAACACCATATATTTT; CDR3 protein: CSVTGSMAGNTIYF; J gene: TRBJ1-3; clone size: once; V gene: TRBV29-1; D gene: .